A selection of T cell receptor beta chains follows, all from one sample in a study of shared clonotypes between healthy human individuals. The table came from immunoSEQ multiplex PCR; TCRdb's copy has only in-frame clones and leaves some out. In the table there are 600,000 to 750,000 clones, about two thirds of which are singletons. The specimen sequenced was memory CD4+ T cells sorted from blood. Receptors originate from a young woman in good health. Both conserved end residues are part of each CDR3. The D gene is left open where the match is weak. Clone size is given for some rows only: seen once, a few or many times, or a class if the clone is expanded.

abundance,d_gene,j_gene,v_gene,CDR3aa,CDR3nt
-,-,TRBJ2-5,TRBV11-2,CASSFRRGGRETQYF,TGTGCCAGCAGCTTTCGACGGGGAGGTCGGGAGACCCAGTACTTC
-,-,TRBJ2-4,TRBV25-1,CASSFGTKNIQYF,TGTGCCAGCAGTTTCGGGACCAAAAACATTCAGTACTTC
-,-,TRBJ1-4,TRBV2,CASSGMRGEKLFF,TGTGCCAGCAGCGGAATGAGGGGCGAAAAACTGTTTTTT
-,-,TRBJ1-1,TRBV2,CASSPGFSTEAFF,TGTGCCAGCAGTCCAGGTTTCAGCACTGAAGCTTTCTTT
many,-,TRBJ1-2,TRBV5-6,CASSPQPGISANYGYTF,TGTGCCAGCAGCCCACAGCCCGGCATCTCAGCTAACTATGGCTACACCTTC
-,-,TRBJ2-7,TRBV11-2,CASSEKAGPTHEQYF,TGTGCCAGCAGCGAGAAGGCAGGGCCAACTCACGAGCAGTACTTC
-,-,TRBJ1-5,TRBV27,CASSPKRGPGNQPQHF,TGTGCCAGCAGTCCCAAGAGGGGACCGGGCAATCAGCCCCAGCATTTT
few,TRBD2,TRBJ2-3,TRBV27,CASQGLAATDTQYF,TGTGCCTCACAAGGGCTAGCGGCGACAGATACGCAGTATTTT
few,-,TRBJ2-3,TRBV7-2,CASSSYLRTDTQYF,TGTGCCAGCAGCTCATACCTGCGGACAGATACGCAGTATTTT
few,-,TRBJ2-7,TRBV27,CASSPDGYEQYF,TGTGCCAGCAGTCCCGACGGCTACGAGCAGTACTTC
once,TRBD1,TRBJ1-1,TRBV5-4,CASSPATIQGTEAFF,TGTGCCAGCAGCCCGGCGACGATACAGGGGACTGAAGCTTTCTTT
-,-,TRBJ2-5,TRBV14,CASSQGLYETQYF,TGTGCCAGCAGCCAAGGGCTTTACGAGACCCAGTACTTC
-,-,TRBJ2-3,TRBV29-1,CSVSPRSTDTQYF,TGCAGCGTTTCCCCGAGAAGCACAGATACGCAGTATTTT
-,-,TRBJ1-3,TRBV5-8,CASSLMGEPGNTIYF,TGTGCCAGCAGCTTGATGGGGGAGCCTGGAAACACCATATATTTT
-,-,TRBJ2-3,TRBV5-4,CASSRDLQRPDTQYF,TGTGCCAGCAGCAGGGACCTACAGAGACCAGATACGCAGTATTTT
-,-,TRBJ2-7,TRBV7-9,CASSLGVLNNEQYF,TGTGCCAGCAGCCTAGGGGTTTTGAATAACGAGCAGTACTTC
-,-,TRBJ2-3,TRBV7-9,CASSLVGEDTQYF,TGTGCCAGCAGCTTAGTAGGGGAAGATACGCAGTATTTT
few,-,TRBJ2-2,TRBV5-6,CASSLWIKGELFF,TGTGCCAGCAGCTTGTGGATCAAGGGGGAGCTGTTTTTT
-,-,TRBJ1-4,TRBV5-1,CASSAQLATNEKLFF,TGCGCCAGCAGCGCCCAACTTGCAACTAATGAAAAACTGTTTTTT
-,TRBD2,TRBJ2-5,TRBV28,CASTGGLAARETQYF,TGTGCCAGCACCGGCGGGCTAGCGGCAAGGGAGACCCAGTACTTC
-,TRBD1,TRBJ2-7,TRBV5-1,CASSPGTGLEQYF,TGCGCCAGCAGCCCCGGGACAGGGCTCGAGCAGTACTTC
-,TRBD1,TRBJ1-4,TRBV4-1,CASSQRDRGLPNEKLFF,TGCGCCAGCAGCCAACGGGACAGGGGGCTCCCTAATGAAAAACTGTTTTTT